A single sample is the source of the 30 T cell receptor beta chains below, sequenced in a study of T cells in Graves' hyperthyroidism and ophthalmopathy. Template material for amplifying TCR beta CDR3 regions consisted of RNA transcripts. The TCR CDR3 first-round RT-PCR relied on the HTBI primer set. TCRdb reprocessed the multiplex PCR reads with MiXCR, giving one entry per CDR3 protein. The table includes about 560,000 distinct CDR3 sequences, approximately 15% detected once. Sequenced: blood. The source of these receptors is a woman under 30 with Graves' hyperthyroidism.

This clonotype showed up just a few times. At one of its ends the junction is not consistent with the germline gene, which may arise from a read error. The CDR3 nucleotides are TGTGCTAGCAGCTTAGGGGGTGACGGGGGGGCCGCTACGCAGTATTTT. Translated, it gives CASSLGGDGGAATQYF. This sequence joins TRBV7-7 and TRBJ2-3; 8 nucleotides match TRBD2. The CDR3 has 16 residues. CDR1 SSHAT and CDR2 FNYEAQ come from the germline V gene (reference sequence).

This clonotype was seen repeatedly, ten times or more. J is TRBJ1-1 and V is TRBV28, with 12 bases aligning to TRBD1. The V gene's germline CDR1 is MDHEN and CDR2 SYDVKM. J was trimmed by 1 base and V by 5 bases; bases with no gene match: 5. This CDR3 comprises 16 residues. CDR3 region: CASSLGTGGPNTEAFF. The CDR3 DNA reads TGTGCCAGCAGTCTCGGGACAGGGGGCCCGAACACTGAAGCTTTCTTT. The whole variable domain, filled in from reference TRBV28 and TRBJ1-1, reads DVKVTQSSRYLVKRTGEKVFLECVQDMDHENMFWYRQDPGLGLRLIYFSYDVKMKEKGDIPEGYSVSREKKERFSLILESASTNQTSMYLCASSLGTGGPNTEAFFGQGTRLTVV.

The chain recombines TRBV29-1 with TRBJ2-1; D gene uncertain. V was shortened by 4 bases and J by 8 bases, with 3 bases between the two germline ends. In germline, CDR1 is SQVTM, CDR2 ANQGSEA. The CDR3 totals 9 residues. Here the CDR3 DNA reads TGCAGCGTTGGACATGAGCAGTTCTTC. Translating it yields CSVGHEQFF.

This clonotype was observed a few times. The CDR3 nucleotides are TGCAGTGCTAGTGATGCTGGTACCTCCTACAATGAGCAGTTCTTC. Translating gives CSASDAGTSYNEQFF. The rearrangement links TRBV20-1 to TRBJ2-1; D uncertain. The CDR3 runs to 15 residues. With 3 bases removed from V and 0 bases from J, the gap between germline ends came to 12 bases. Germline CDR1 is DFQATT and CDR2 is SNEGSKA (reference sequence).

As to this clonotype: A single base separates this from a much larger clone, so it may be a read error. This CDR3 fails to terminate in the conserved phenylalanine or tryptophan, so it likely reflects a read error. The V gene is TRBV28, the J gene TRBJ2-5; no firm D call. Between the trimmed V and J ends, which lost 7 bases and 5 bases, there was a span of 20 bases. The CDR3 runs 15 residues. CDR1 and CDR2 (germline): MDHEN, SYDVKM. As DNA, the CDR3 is TGTGCCAGCAAATCGTCTGTGGCTACCGGGGAGACCCAGTACCTC. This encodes CASKSSVATGETQYL.

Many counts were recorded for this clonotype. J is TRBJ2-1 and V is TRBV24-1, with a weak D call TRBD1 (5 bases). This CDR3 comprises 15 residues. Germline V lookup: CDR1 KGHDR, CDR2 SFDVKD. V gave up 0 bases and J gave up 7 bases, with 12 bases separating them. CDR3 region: CATSDLSVAGNEQFF. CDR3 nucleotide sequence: TGTGCCACCAGTGATTTGAGCGTGGCAGGGAATGAGCAGTTCTTC.

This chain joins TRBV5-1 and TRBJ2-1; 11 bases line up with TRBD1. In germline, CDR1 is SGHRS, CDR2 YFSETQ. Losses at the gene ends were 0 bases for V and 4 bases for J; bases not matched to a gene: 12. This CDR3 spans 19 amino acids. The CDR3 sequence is CASSLGWTGGAGFYNEQFF. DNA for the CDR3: TGCGCCAGCAGCTTGGGTTGGACAGGGGGCGCCGGGTTTTACAATGAGCAGTTCTTC. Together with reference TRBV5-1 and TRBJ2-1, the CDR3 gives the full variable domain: KAGVTQTPRYLIKTRGQQVTLSCSPISGHRSVSWYQQTPGQGLQFLFEYFSETQRNKGNFPGRFSGRQFSNSRSEMNVSTLELGDSALYLCASSLGWTGGAGFYNEQFFGPGTRLTVL.

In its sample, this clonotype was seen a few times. DNA for the CDR3: TGTGCCAGCAGCGCTGGGCCAGGGCACAATTCACCCCTCCACTTT. Translating it yields CASSAGPGHNSPLHF. The chain combines TRBV9 with TRBJ1-6; possibly TRBD1 for D (5 bases). Germline V gene sequence: CDR1 SGDLS, CDR2 YYNGEE. With 3 bases removed from V and 7 bases from J, the gap between germline ends came to 14 bases. The CDR3 totals 15 residues.

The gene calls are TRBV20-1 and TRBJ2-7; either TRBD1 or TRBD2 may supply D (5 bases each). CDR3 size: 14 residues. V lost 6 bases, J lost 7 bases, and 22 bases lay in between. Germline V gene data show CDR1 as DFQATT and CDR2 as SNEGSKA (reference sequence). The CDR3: CSAQSGNRYPEQYF. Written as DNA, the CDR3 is TGCAGTGCCCAGAGCGGAAACAGGTATCCGGAGCAGTACTTC.

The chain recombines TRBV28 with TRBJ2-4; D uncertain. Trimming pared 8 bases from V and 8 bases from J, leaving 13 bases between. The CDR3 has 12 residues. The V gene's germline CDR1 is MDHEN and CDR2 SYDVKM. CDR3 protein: CASGYPRHIQYF. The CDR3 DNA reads TGTGCCAGCGGCTACCCTAGGCACATTCAGTACTTC.

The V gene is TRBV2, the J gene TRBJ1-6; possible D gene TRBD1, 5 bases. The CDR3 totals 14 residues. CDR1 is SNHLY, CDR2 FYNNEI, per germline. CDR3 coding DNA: TGTGCAAAGGGGTCCGAAGGTGATAATTCACCCCTCCACTTT. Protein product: CAKGSEGDNSPLHF. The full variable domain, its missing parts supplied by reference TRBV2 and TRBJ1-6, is EPEVTQTPSHQVTQMGQEVILRCVPISNHLYFYWYRQILGQKVEFLVSFYNNEISEKSEIFDDQFSVERPDGSNFTLKIRSTKLEDSAMYFCAKGSEGDNSPLHFGNGTRLTVT.

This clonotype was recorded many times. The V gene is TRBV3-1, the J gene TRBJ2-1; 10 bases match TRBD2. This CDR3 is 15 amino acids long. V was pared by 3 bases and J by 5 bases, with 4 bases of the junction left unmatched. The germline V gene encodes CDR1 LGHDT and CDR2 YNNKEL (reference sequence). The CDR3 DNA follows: TGTGCCAGCAGCCACAAGCGGGAGGGCCACAATGAGCAGTTCTTC. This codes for CASSHKREGHNEQFF.

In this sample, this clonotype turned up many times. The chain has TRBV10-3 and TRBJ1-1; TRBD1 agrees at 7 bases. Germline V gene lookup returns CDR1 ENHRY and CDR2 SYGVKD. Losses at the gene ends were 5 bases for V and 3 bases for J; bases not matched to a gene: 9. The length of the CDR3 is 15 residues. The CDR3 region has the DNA TGTGCCATCAGTCCGACAGGGCGGGGAGACACTGAAGCTTTCTTT. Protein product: CAISPTGRGDTEAFF.

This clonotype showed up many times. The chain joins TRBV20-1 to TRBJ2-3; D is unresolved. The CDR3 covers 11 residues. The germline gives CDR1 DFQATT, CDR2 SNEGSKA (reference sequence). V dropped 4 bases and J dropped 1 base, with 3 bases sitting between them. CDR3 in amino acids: CSAMGTDTQYF. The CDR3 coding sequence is TGCAGTGCTATGGGCACAGATACGCAGTATTTT.

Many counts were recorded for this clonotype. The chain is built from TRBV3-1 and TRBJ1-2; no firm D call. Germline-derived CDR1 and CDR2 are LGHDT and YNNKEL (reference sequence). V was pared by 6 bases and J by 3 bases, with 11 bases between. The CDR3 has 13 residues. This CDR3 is CASRVPRDYGYTF. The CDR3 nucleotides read TGTGCCAGCAGGGTTCCCCGGGACTATGGCTACACCTTC.

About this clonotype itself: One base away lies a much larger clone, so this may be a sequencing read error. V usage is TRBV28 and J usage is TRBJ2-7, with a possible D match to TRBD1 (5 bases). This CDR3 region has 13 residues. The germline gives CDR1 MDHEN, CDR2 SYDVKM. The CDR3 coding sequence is TGTGCCAGCAAAGGTTGGGGCTCCTACGGGCAGTACTTC. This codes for CASKGWGSYGQYF.

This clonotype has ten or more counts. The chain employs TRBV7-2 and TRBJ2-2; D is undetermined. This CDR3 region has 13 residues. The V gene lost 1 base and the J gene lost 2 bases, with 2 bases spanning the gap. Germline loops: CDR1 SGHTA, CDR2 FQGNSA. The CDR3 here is CASSLGNTGELFF. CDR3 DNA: TGTGCCAGCAGCTTAGGAAACACCGGGGAGCTGTTTTTT. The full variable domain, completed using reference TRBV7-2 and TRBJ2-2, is GAGVSQSPSNKVTEKGKDVELRCDPISGHTALYWYRQSLGQGLEFLIYFQGNSAPDKSGLPSDRFSAERTGGSVSTLTIQRTQQEDSAVYLCASSLGNTGELFFGEGSRLTVL.

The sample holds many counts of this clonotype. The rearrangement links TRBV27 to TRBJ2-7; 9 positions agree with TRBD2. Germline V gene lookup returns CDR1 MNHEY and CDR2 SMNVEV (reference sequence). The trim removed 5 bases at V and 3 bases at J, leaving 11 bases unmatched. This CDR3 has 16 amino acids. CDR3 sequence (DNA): TGTGCCAGCAGTGCCCCAGCTAGCGGGACTTTCTACGAGCAGTACTTC. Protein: CASSAPASGTFYEQYF.

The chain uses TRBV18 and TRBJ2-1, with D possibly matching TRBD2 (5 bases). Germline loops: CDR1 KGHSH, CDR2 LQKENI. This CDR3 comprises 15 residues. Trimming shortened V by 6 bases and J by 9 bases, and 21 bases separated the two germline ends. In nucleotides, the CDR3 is TGTGCCAGCTCTATCGACTCAGGCGGGTGGAGTGAGCAGTTCTTC. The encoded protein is CASSIDSGGWSEQFF.

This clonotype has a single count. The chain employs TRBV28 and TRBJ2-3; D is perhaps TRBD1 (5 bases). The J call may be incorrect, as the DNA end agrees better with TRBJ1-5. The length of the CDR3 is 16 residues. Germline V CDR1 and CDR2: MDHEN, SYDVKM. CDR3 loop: CASSSPGTAKGDTQHF. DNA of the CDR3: TGTGCCAGCAGTTCACCCGGGACGGCCAAAGGAGATACGCAGCATTTT.

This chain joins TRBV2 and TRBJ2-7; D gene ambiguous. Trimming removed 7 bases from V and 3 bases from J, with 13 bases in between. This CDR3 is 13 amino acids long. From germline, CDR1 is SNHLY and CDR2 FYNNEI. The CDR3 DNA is TGTGCCAGCACCATGTCCCAGGTCTACGAGCAGTACTTC. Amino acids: CASTMSQVYEQYF.

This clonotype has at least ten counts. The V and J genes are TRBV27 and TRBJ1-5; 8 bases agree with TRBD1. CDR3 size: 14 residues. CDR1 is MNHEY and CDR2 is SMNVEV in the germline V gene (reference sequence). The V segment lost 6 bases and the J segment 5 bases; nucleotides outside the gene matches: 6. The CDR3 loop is CASRLTGVDQPQHF. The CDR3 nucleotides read TGTGCCAGCAGACTGACAGGGGTTGATCAGCCCCAGCATTTT.

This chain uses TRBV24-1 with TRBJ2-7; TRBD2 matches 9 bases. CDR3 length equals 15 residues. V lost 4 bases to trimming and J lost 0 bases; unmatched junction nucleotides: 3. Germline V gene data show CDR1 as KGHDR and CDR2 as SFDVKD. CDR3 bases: TGTGCCACCAGTGACTCTAGCGGGAACTCCTACGAGCAGTACTTC. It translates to CATSDSSGNSYEQYF.

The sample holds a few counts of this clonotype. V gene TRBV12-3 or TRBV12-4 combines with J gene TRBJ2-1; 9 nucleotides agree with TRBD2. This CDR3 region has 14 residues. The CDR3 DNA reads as TGTACCACTACTTCCCTAGCGGGATTGAATGAGCAGTTCTTC. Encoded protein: CTTTSLAGLNEQFF.

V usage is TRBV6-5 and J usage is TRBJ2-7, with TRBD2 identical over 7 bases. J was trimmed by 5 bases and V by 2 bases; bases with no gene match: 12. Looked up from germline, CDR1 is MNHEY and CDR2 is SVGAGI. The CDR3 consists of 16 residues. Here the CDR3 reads CASSYGWAGRGNEQYF. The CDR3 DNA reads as TGTGCCAGCAGTTACGGTTGGGCAGGGAGGGGAAACGAGCAGTACTTC.

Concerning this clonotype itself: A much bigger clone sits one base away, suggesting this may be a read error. The CDR3 is CSANSGRAFYEQYF. CDR3 DNA: TGCAGTGCTAATAGCGGGAGGGCCTTCTACGAGCAGTACTTC. The chain has TRBV20-1 and TRBJ2-7; 11 bases line up with TRBD2. In germline, CDR1 is DFQATT, CDR2 SNEGSKA (reference sequence). Trimming at V came to 4 bases and at J to 3 bases, leaving 5 bases not matched to a gene. CDR3 size: 14 residues.

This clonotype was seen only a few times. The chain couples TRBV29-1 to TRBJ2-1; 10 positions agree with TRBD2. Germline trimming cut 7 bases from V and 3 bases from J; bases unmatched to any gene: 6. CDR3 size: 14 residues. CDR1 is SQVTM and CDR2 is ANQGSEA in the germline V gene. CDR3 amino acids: CSGALAGYYNEQFF. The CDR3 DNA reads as TGCAGCGGCGCACTAGCGGGGTACTACAATGAGCAGTTCTTC.

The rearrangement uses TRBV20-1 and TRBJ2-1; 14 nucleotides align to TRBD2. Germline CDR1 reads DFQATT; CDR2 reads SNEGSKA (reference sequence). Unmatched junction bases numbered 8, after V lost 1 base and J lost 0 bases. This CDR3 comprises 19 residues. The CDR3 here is CSARGGLAGGPSSYNEQFF. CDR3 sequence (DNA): TGCAGTGCTAGAGGCGGACTAGCGGGGGGTCCGAGCTCCTACAATGAGCAGTTCTTC.

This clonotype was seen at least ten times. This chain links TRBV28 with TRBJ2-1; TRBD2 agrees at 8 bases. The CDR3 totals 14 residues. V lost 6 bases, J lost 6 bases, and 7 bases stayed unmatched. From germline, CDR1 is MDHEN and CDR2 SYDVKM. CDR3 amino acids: CASRRLREVNEQFF. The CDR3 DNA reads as TGTGCCAGCAGGCGACTGCGGGAGGTCAATGAGCAGTTCTTC.

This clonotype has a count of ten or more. The CDR3 sequence: CASSQGQTLNTEAFF. The CDR3, as DNA: TGTGCCAGCTCACAGGGACAGACCCTGAACACTGAAGCTTTCTTT. This chain uses TRBV18 with TRBJ1-1, with TRBD1 identical over 7 bases. Trimming removed 4 bases from V and 0 bases from J; junction bases left unmatched: 5. The CDR3 contains 15 residues. From germline, CDR1 is KGHSH and CDR2 LQKENI.